Presented here are 26 T cell receptor beta chains from one specimen sequenced in a study of siplizumab effects on memory and regulatory T cells (dated by TCRdb to about 2019). Receptor libraries were prepared by the immunoSEQ multiplex PCR assay. TCRdb re-hosts the immuneACCESS table, in-frame sequences only. Its copies lack some clones; in the studies checked, an unresolved V gene accounts for under half of them, and the cause for the rest is not known. The sample table holds about 120,000 clones, of which approximately 92% were seen once. The ten largest make up under 0.2% of the sample. Sequencing was performed on non-Treg CD4+ T cells sorted from blood. What this sample's cell subset or site label stands for: FACS-sorted unstimulated CD4+ non-regulatory T cells. The receptors derive from a human donor in good health.

This chain links TRBV10-1 with TRBJ2-2; D perhaps matches TRBD2 (5 bases). V lost 2 bases, J lost 4 bases, and 8 bases lay in between. The CDR3 covers 14 residues. The germline CDR1 and CDR2 sequences are WNHNN and SYGVQD (reference sequence). As DNA, the CDR3 is TGCGCCAGCAGTGAGAGGACTGGCACCGGGGAGCTGTTTTTT. Amino acids: CASSERTGTGELFF.

This chain connects TRBV7-3 to TRBJ2-3; 10 bases line up with TRBD2. From germline, CDR1 is SGHTA and CDR2 FQGTGA. V shed 5 bases, J shed 3 bases, and the junction held 11 bases outside the gene matches. The CDR3 sequence is 17 residues long. The CDR3 nucleotides are TGTGCCAGCAGCCCGACGAGCGGGGGGGCAGGAACAGATACGCAGTATTTT. It codes for CASSPTSGGAGTDTQYF.

The chain combines TRBV11-2 with TRBJ2-7; perhaps TRBD1 as D (6 bases). Trimming removed 0 bases from V and 3 bases from J, with 12 bases in between. The CDR3 is 15 amino acids. Germline CDR1 SGHAT, CDR2 FQNNGV. CDR3 amino acids: CASSLDWTVIYEQYF. CDR3 DNA sequence: TGTGCCAGCAGCTTAGATTGGACAGTAATCTACGAGCAGTACTTC. Full variable domain (rest looked up from reference TRBV11-2 and TRBJ2-7): EAGVAQSPRYKIIEKRQSVAFWCNPISGHATLYWYQQILGQGPKLLIQFQNNGVVDDSQLPKDRFSAERLKGVDSTLKIQPAKLEDSAVYLCASSLDWTVIYEQYFGPGTRLTVT.

A single count supports this clone. The junction differs from germline at one of its ends, possibly a read error. This chain links TRBV2 with TRBJ2-7, with a possible D match to TRBD1 (6 bases). Per the germline V gene, CDR1 is SNHLY and CDR2 is FYNNEI. The CDR3 runs 10 residues. The CDR3 nucleotides are TGTGCCAGCAGTGAAACAGGGCCGGACTTC. Protein sequence: CASSETGPDF.

This clone was seen a single time. The chain carries TRBV18 and TRBJ1-1; 8 bases align to TRBD1. The CDR3 loop spans 15 amino acids. V shed 3 bases and J 0 bases; nucleotides not matched to a gene: 3. Germline CDR1 is KGHSH and CDR2 is LQKENI. CDR3 sequence reads: CASSPLTGVNTEAFF. The CDR3 DNA sequence: TGTGCCAGCTCACCGCTGACAGGGGTGAACACTGAAGCTTTCTTT.

The chain is built from TRBV7-3 and TRBJ1-2; 7 bases are shared with TRBD1. Trimming at V came to 3 bases and at J to 2 bases, leaving 6 bases not matched to a gene. This CDR3 spans 15 amino acids. The germline CDR1 and CDR2 sequences are SGHTA and FQGTGA. This chain's CDR3 is CASSLGTANNYGYTF. The CDR3 coding sequence is TGTGCCAGCAGCTTGGGGACAGCAAACAACTATGGCTACACCTTC.

The chain has TRBV6-5 and TRBJ1-2, with D uncertain. This CDR3 comprises 16 residues. Germline-derived CDR1 and CDR2 are MNHEY and SVGAGI. The V and J ends lost 0 bases and 0 bases respectively, with 11 bases between them. The CDR3 reads CASSYSSLEPNYGYTF. CDR3 nucleotide sequence: TGTGCCAGCAGTTACTCGTCTTTAGAGCCTAACTATGGCTACACCTTC.

The V call is TRBV7-8, the J call TRBJ1-1, with D perhaps TRBD1 (5 bases). The CDR3 is 14 residues long. Per the germline V gene, CDR1 is SGHVS and CDR2 is FQNEAQ. The V end lost 5 bases, the J end lost 4 bases, and 14 bases lay between the germline ends. DNA for the CDR3: TGTGCCAGCAGCCGTGGCGTGGGGACCACTGAAGCTTTCTTT. Translating gives CASSRGVGTTEAFF.

This chain connects TRBV23-1 to TRBJ1-1; D not resolved. TRBV23-1 is labeled an ORF, and its function is uncertain. Between the trimmed V and J ends, which lost 3 bases and 1 base, there was a span of 12 bases. This CDR3 spans 15 amino acids. The CDR3 spells CASSQILGQNTEAFF. CDR3 bases: TGCGCCAGCAGTCAGATATTGGGCCAGAACACTGAAGCTTTCTTT.

The chain combines TRBV7-2 with TRBJ2-1, with D possibly TRBD2 on 5 matching bases. V lost 4 bases, J lost 6 bases, and 10 bases lay in between. Per the germline V gene, CDR1 is SGHTA and CDR2 is FQGNSA. The CDR3 sequence is 13 residues long. Here the CDR3 reads CASSSGGSNEQFF. CDR3 DNA: TGTGCCAGCAGCTCCGGTGGGAGCAATGAGCAGTTCTTC.

The chain has TRBV18 and TRBJ2-6; D unresolved. With 3 bases removed from V and 3 bases from J, the gap between germline ends came to 6 bases. Germline V CDR1 and CDR2: KGHSH, LQKENI. The CDR3 length is 14 residues. The CDR3 region is CASSPGFGANVLTF. As DNA, the CDR3 is TGTGCCAGCTCACCTGGGTTTGGGGCCAACGTCCTGACTTTC.

The chain employs TRBV7-9 and TRBJ1-1; no clear D gene. Trimming removed 5 bases at V and 3 bases at J, with 19 bases between. Germline V gives CDR1 SEHNR, CDR2 FQNEAQ (reference sequence). The CDR3 length is 16 residues. The CDR3, as DNA: TGTGCCAGCAGCCCCGGTGTGGGTGATAGGGACACTGAAGCTTTCTTT. This translates into CASSPGVGDRDTEAFF.

The chain carries TRBV10-3 and TRBJ1-3, with unresolved D. Germline V gives CDR1 ENHRY, CDR2 SYGVKD. CDR3 size: 14 residues. The V and J ends lost 3 bases and 9 bases respectively, with 15 bases between them. The CDR3 protein is CAISDREALGTIYF. In DNA form, the CDR3 reads TGTGCCATCAGTGATAGGGAGGCCCTTGGCACCATATATTTT.

This chain links TRBV5-1 with TRBJ2-1; tentative D call: TRBD2 (5 bases). The germline V and J ends were trimmed by 2 bases and 10 bases, with 13 bases remaining between them. This CDR3 has 13 residues. Germline CDR1 reads SGHRS; CDR2 reads YFSETQ. This CDR3 reads CASSLGRRGEQFF. In nucleotides, the CDR3 is TGCGCCAGCAGCTTAGGTCGGCGCGGGGAGCAGTTCTTC.

This rearrangement joins TRBV7-6 to TRBJ1-2, with D perhaps TRBD1 (5 bases). Germline V CDR1 and CDR2: SGHVS, FNYEAQ. V was shortened by 5 bases and J by 7 bases, with 14 bases between the two germline ends. CDR3 length: 13 amino acids. CDR3 sequence (DNA): TGTGCCAGCAGCCGTGCGGGGGTCGCTGGCTACACCTTC. Protein product: CASSRAGVAGYTF.

The chain couples TRBV11-3 to TRBJ2-2; D is perhaps TRBD2 (5 bases). Germline-derived CDR1 and CDR2 are SGHNT and YENEEA. The V end was cut by 3 bases, the J end by 4 bases, with 6 bases between. There are 13 residues in the CDR3. The CDR3 sequence: CASSLGSTGELFF. The CDR3 DNA is TGTGCCAGCAGCTTGGGGAGCACCGGGGAGCTGTTTTTT.

The rearrangement links TRBV7-9 to TRBJ2-3, with TRBD2 identical over 8 bases. Losses at the gene ends were 6 bases for V and 7 bases for J; bases not matched to a gene: 12. The germline V gene has CDR1 SEHNR and CDR2 FQNEAQ (reference sequence). This CDR3 contains 15 residues. The CDR3 region is CASRGRLAGRNTQYF. DNA of the CDR3: TGTGCCAGCAGGGGGAGGCTAGCGGGTAGAAATACGCAGTATTTT.

This clone was detected once. The V gene is TRBV5-6, the J gene TRBJ1-2; D remains unclear. The germline V gene has CDR1 SGHDT and CDR2 YYEEEE. V was trimmed by 0 bases and J by 3 bases, leaving 6 bases between them. The CDR3 loop spans 13 amino acids. The CDR3 nucleotides are TGTGCCAGCAGCTTGGAGGCAGACTATGGCTACACCTTC. The encoded protein is CASSLEADYGYTF.

The chain couples TRBV7-9 to TRBJ1-2, with 7 bases identical to TRBD1. The CDR3 extends over 13 amino acids. The trim removed 3 bases at V and 3 bases at J, leaving 1 base unmatched. From germline, CDR1 is SEHNR and CDR2 FQNEAQ (reference sequence). CDR3 in amino acids: CASSFGQDYGYTF. CDR3 in DNA: TGTGCCAGCAGCTTCGGACAGGACTATGGCTACACCTTC.

CDR3 DNA sequence: TGTGCCAGCAGTGACCCCGATAGACTCTGGACCTTC. Translating gives CASSDPDRLWTF. This chain joins TRBV25-1 and TRBJ1-2; no reliable D call. The length of the CDR3 is 12 residues. Germline V gene lookup returns CDR1 MGHDK and CDR2 SYGVNS. Trimming took off 3 bases at V and 14 bases at J, with 16 bases between the two ends.

V usage is TRBV6-5 and J usage is TRBJ1-5; tentatively, D is TRBD1 (6 bases). CDR3 size: 14 residues. Germline V CDR1 and CDR2: MNHEY, SVGAGI. V was clipped by 5 bases and J by 4 bases, with 12 bases between them. The CDR3 is CASSGDRRNQPQHF. DNA for the CDR3: TGTGCCAGCAGTGGCGACAGGAGAAATCAGCCCCAGCATTTT.

The V call is TRBV5-1, the J call TRBJ1-1; D remains ambiguous. CDR1 is SGHRS and CDR2 is YFSETQ in the germline V gene. This CDR3 contains 14 residues. Trimming removed 4 bases from V and 1 base from J, with 11 bases in between. CDR3 loop: CASSDQLANTEAFF. Written as DNA, the CDR3 is TGCGCCAGCAGCGACCAGCTCGCGAACACTGAAGCTTTCTTT. Supplemented by reference TRBV5-1 and TRBJ1-1, the full variable domain reads KAGVTQTPRYLIKTRGQQVTLSCSPISGHRSVSWYQQTPGQGLQFLFEYFSETQRNKGNFPGRFSGRQFSNSRSEMNVSTLELGDSALYLCASSDQLANTEAFFGQGTRLTVV.

This clone was recorded once. The chain links TRBV6-5 to TRBJ2-7; maybe TRBD1 (6 bases). The length of the CDR3 is 15 residues. V was pared by 3 bases and J by 0 bases, with 12 bases between. Germline CDR1 is MNHEY and CDR2 is SVGAGI. DNA of the CDR3: TGTGCCAGCAGTTATAGGGGGAAAAGCTCCTACGAGCAGTACTTC. It yields the protein CASSYRGKSSYEQYF.

The chain employs TRBV28 and TRBJ1-2; D unresolved. The CDR3 loop spans 13 amino acids. Germline values: CDR1 MDHEN, CDR2 SYDVKM. V was shortened by 9 bases and J by 5 bases, with 16 bases between the two germline ends. The CDR3 bases are TGTGCCAGTGTTGAATCTGGGGTGTATGGCTACACCTTC. Translation: CASVESGVYGYTF.

The V and J genes are TRBV5-6 and TRBJ1-3, with unresolved D. Trimming pared 4 bases from V and 8 bases from J, leaving 10 bases between. CDR1 is SGHDT, CDR2 YYEEEE, per germline. The length of the CDR3 is 12 residues. The CDR3 DNA is TGTGCCAGCAGCCCATTCGGGGACACCATATATTTT. Translated, it gives CASSPFGDTIYF.

The table lists this clone with a count of one. The chain couples TRBV25-1 to TRBJ1-1; D may be TRBD1 (5 bases). Trimming removed 3 bases at V and 0 bases at J, with 11 bases between. The CDR3 covers 15 residues. The germline V gene encodes CDR1 MGHDK and CDR2 SYGVNS. CDR3 residues: CASSDPQGVNTEAFF. DNA of the CDR3: TGTGCCAGCAGTGACCCACAAGGGGTGAACACTGAAGCTTTCTTT.